This passage covers 18 T cell receptor beta chains from one sample sequenced in a study of response to subunit inactivated influenza vaccine. Each CDR3 protein gets one entry after TCRdb re-called the RT-PCR reads with MiXCR. The sample holds 400,000 to 550,000 distinct CDR3 sequences; about 25% are singletons and the top ten take under 2.5%. The specimen comprised CD4+ T cells sorted from PBMCs, sampled 4 to 6 days after vaccination. The receptors stem from a man in his fifties or sixties who received an inactivated influenza vaccine.

The V and J genes are TRBV7-2 and TRBJ1-2, with a possible D match to TRBD1 (5 bases). CDR1 is SGHTA, CDR2 FQGNSA, per germline. V dropped 5 bases and J dropped 8 bases, with 15 bases sitting between them. This CDR3 is 13 amino acids long. CDR3 bases: TGTGCCAGCAGCCCGGGGGTTTGGGGCGGCTACACCTTC. It codes for CASSPGVWGGYTF.

This clonotype was picked up a small number of times. The gene calls are TRBV6-2 or TRBV6-3 and TRBJ2-7; possibly TRBD1 for D (5 bases). This CDR3 spans 18 amino acids. With 0 bases removed from V and 5 bases from J, the gap between germline ends came to 23 bases. In germline, CDR1 is MNHEY, CDR2 SVGEGT. The CDR3 nucleotides read TGTGCCAGCAGTTACTCGATTACAGGCAAGCTACCCCTTGACGAGCAGTACTTC. It encodes CASSYSITGKLPLDEQYF.

The chain couples TRBV20-1 to TRBJ2-3; 11 nucleotides align to TRBD2. The V and J ends lost 5 bases and 4 bases, in that order; junction bases with no gene match: 2. CDR3 length equals 13 residues. CDR1 DFQATT and CDR2 SNEGSKA come from the germline V gene (reference sequence). This CDR3 is CSAETSGADTQYF. CDR3 sequence (DNA): TGCAGTGCTGAGACTAGCGGGGCAGATACGCAGTATTTT.

The V and J genes are TRBV28 and TRBJ2-5; D is perhaps TRBD2 (6 bases). The CDR3 spans 14 residues. Deletions cut 5 bases from V and 2 bases from J, with 12 bases between. Germline values: CDR1 MDHEN, CDR2 SYDVKM. The CDR3 region has the DNA TGTGCCAGCAGTCACCGGGACTCGCAAGAGACCCAGTACTTC. It is translated as CASSHRDSQETQYF.

In this sample, this clonotype turned up a few times. V and J are TRBV4-3 and TRBJ2-1; D is perhaps TRBD1 (6 bases). V was clipped by 1 base and J by 10 bases, with 11 bases between them. The CDR3 loop spans 13 amino acids. CDR1 LGHNA and CDR2 YSLEER come from the germline V gene. The CDR3 region has the DNA TGCGCCAGCAGCCAAGGCCTGCAGGGGGAGCAGTTCTTC. It specifies CASSQGLQGEQFF.

In this sample, this clonotype turned up a few times. This chain links TRBV5-1 with TRBJ2-1; 7 bases align to TRBD1. Germline V gives CDR1 SGHRS, CDR2 YFSETQ. J gave up 4 bases and V 7 bases, and 8 bases lay outside the gene matches. This CDR3 contains 14 residues. CDR3 bases: TGCGCCAGCTCCATGGGACAGCTTTACAATGAGCAGTTCTTC. It encodes CASSMGQLYNEQFF.

This chain connects TRBV4-2 to TRBJ2-7, with TRBD2 identical over 10 bases. There are 16 residues in the CDR3. Trimming removed 4 bases from V and 4 bases from J; junction bases left unmatched: 10. Germline CDR1 and CDR2: LGHNA and YNFKEQ. In DNA, the CDR3 is TGTGCCAGCAGCCGCGAAATGGGACTAGCGAGGTACGAGCAGTACTTC. The encoded protein is CASSREMGLARYEQYF.

The chain combines TRBV2 with TRBJ1-5; tentatively, D is TRBD1 (6 bases). This CDR3 is built from 14 residues. Germline V lookup: CDR1 SNHLY, CDR2 FYNNEI. Trimming took off 3 bases at V and 10 bases at J, with 16 bases between the two ends. The CDR3 coding sequence is TGTGCCAGCAGTGAGCCAGGGGCACCGAATCCCCAGCATTTT. Residues: CASSEPGAPNPQHF. Full variable domain (remainder filled in from reference TRBV2 and TRBJ1-5): EPEVTQTPSHQVTQMGQEVILRCVPISNHLYFYWYRQILGQKVEFLVSFYNNEISEKSEIFDDQFSVERPDGSNFTLKIRSTKLEDSAMYFCASSEPGAPNPQHFGDGTRLSIL.

This clonotype came up a few times. This CDR3 is CSARSGVTEAFF. CDR3 DNA: TGCAGTGCTAGATCAGGGGTTACTGAAGCTTTCTTT. The rearrangement joins TRBV20-1 to TRBJ1-1, with TRBD1 as a possible D gene (6 bases). V was clipped by 2 bases and J by 5 bases, with 9 bases between them. The germline V gene has CDR1 DFQATT and CDR2 SNEGSKA (reference sequence). The CDR3 runs to 12 residues.

The rearrangement uses TRBV20-1 and TRBJ2-3, with 8 bases lining up with TRBD1. Germline V lookup: CDR1 DFQATT, CDR2 SNEGSKA (reference sequence). This CDR3 is built from 12 residues. This CDR3 reads CRLDRGTDTQYF. The DNA for the CDR3 is TGCAGACTGGACAGGGGCACAGATACGCAGTATTTT.

There are a few counts of this clonotype. The chain carries TRBV5-1 and TRBJ2-5; 7 bases map to TRBD1. CDR1 SGHRS and CDR2 YFSETQ come from the germline V gene. The CDR3 runs to 14 residues. Unmatched junction bases numbered 3, after V lost 4 bases and J lost 0 bases. The CDR3 DNA follows: TGCGCCAGCAGCCCGGGACAGAACCAAGAGACCCAGTACTTC. It yields the protein CASSPGQNQETQYF.

The chain uses TRBV12-3 or TRBV12-4 and TRBJ2-2, with TRBD2 matching 8 bases. Trimming cost V 7 bases and J 6 bases; bases outside gene matches: 10. The CDR3 totals 15 residues. DNA of the CDR3: TGTGCCAGCAAACGGGAGGGCCGGATCGCCGGGGAGCTGTTTTTT. As protein: CASKREGRIAGELFF.

This clonotype has more than one count but fewer than ten. The chain carries TRBV10-3 and TRBJ2-7; 8 bases line up with TRBD2. The CDR3 contains 14 residues. Germline V gene lookup returns CDR1 ENHRY and CDR2 SYGVKD. V lost 3 bases and J lost 4; bases outside the gene matches: 5. The CDR3 sequence is CAISDGRDGYEQYF. The CDR3, as DNA: TGTGCCATCAGTGACGGGAGGGATGGTTACGAGCAGTACTTC.

The V gene is TRBV5-1, the J gene TRBJ2-5; D unclear. Germline CDR1 and CDR2: SGHRS and YFSETQ. Trimming cost V 0 bases and J 0 bases, with 6 bases left between them. This CDR3 contains 14 residues. For the CDR3, the DNA is TGCGCCAGCAGCTTGGATACTAACCAAGAGACCCAGTACTTC. Protein: CASSLDTNQETQYF. Complete variable domain (other parts from reference TRBV5-1 and TRBJ2-5): KAGVTQTPRYLIKTRGQQVTLSCSPISGHRSVSWYQQTPGQGLQFLFEYFSETQRNKGNFPGRFSGRQFSNSRSEMNVSTLELGDSALYLCASSLDTNQETQYFGPGTRLLVL.

A few counts support this clonotype. Relative to the germline gene, one junction end is altered; a read error may explain this. The chain links TRBV7-9 to TRBJ1-1; D gene ambiguous. Germline loops: CDR1 SEHNR, CDR2 FQNEAQ (reference sequence). This CDR3 is 12 amino acids long. DNA for the CDR3: TGTGCCAGCAGCGTAGCGGACACTGAAGCTTTCTTT. It yields the protein CASSVADTEAFF.

The rearrangement uses TRBV6-1 and TRBJ2-1, with TRBD2 matching over 8 bases. Germline CDR1 is MNHNS and CDR2 is SASEGT. Trimming at V came to 4 bases and at J to 0 bases, leaving 5 bases not matched to a gene. This CDR3 contains 16 residues. The CDR3 DNA is TGTGCCAGCAGTGTGAGCGGGAGCGGCTCCTACAATGAGCAGTTCTTC. Protein: CASSVSGSGSYNEQFF.

This clonotype was counted a few times. This chain joins TRBV20-1 and TRBJ2-1; unclear D gene. The germline V gene encodes CDR1 DFQATT and CDR2 SNEGSKA (reference sequence). V gave up 5 bases and J gave up 8 bases, with 13 bases separating them. This CDR3 has 12 amino acids. This chain's CDR3 is CSASRTKDEQFF. The CDR3 nucleotides read TGCAGTGCTTCCCGGACCAAGGATGAGCAGTTCTTC.

This chain links TRBV5-1 with TRBJ2-7, with D possibly matching TRBD1 (5 bases). This CDR3 is 14 amino acids long. The germline gives CDR1 SGHRS, CDR2 YFSETQ. Trimming removed 0 bases at V and 7 bases at J, with 14 bases between. CDR3 sequence: CASSLEGPQGEQYF. CDR3 coding DNA: TGCGCCAGCAGCTTGGAAGGACCCCAGGGAGAGCAGTACTTC.